These T cell receptor beta chains were read from a single sample in a study of T cell changes during pregnancy in multiple sclerosis. Assay: immunoSEQ multiplex PCR; the TCRdb copy retains only in-frame clones and omits some. The repertoire consists of around 99,000 clones, with over 80% occurring once and the leading ten covering over 2%. Sequencing used peripheral blood, obtained in the first trimester of pregnancy. These TCRs come from a female donor with multiple sclerosis, enrolled in a pregnancy study. Both conserved end residues are part of each CDR3. The D gene is left open where the match is weak. Where a row states a size, it is once, few, many or the class of an expanded clone; other rows omit it.

j_gene: TRBJ2-1
v_gene: TRBV2
d_gene: NA
abundance: NA
len: 16
CDR3aa: CASSASPLSRSNEQFF
CDR3nt: TGTGCCAGCAGTGCTAGCCCCCTCTCGCGGAGCAATGAGCAGTTCTTC

j_gene: TRBJ1-1
v_gene: TRBV28
d_gene: NA
abundance: NA
len: 11
CDR3aa: CASRGRPEAFF
CDR3nt: TGTGCCAGCAGGGGGCGGCCTGAAGCTTTCTTT

j_gene: TRBJ1-1
v_gene: TRBV27
d_gene: NA
abundance: NA
len: 15
CDR3aa: CASSLSSRANTEAFF
CDR3nt: TGTGCCAGCAGTTTATCGAGCAGGGCTAACACTGAAGCTTTCTTT

j_gene: TRBJ2-7
v_gene: TRBV7-9
d_gene: TRBD1
abundance: NA
len: 15
CDR3aa: CASSFPGTGSYEQYF
CDR3nt: TGTGCCAGCAGCTTCCCCGGGACAGGGTCCTACGAGCAGTACTTC

j_gene: TRBJ2-4
v_gene: TRBV30
d_gene: TRBD2
abundance: NA
len: 14
CDR3aa: CAWSRGGPKNIQYF
CDR3nt: TGTGCCTGGAGCCGGGGGGGGCCGAAAAACATTCAGTACTTC

j_gene: TRBJ2-1
v_gene: TRBV6-1
d_gene: TRBD2
abundance: NA
len: 15
CDR3aa: CASTRLAVNYNEQFF
CDR3nt: TGTGCCAGCACCCGCCTAGCGGTGAACTACAATGAGCAGTTCTTC

j_gene: TRBJ1-1
v_gene: TRBV2
d_gene: TRBD1
abundance: NA
len: 15
CDR3aa: CASSDAGQGNTEAFF
CDR3nt: TGTGCCAGCAGTGATGCGGGACAGGGGAACACTGAAGCTTTCTTT

j_gene: TRBJ2-7
v_gene: TRBV28
d_gene: TRBD2
abundance: once
len: 15
CDR3aa: CASSLGRFGSYEQYF
CDR3nt: TGTGCCAGCAGTCTCGGGAGGTTCGGGTCCTACGAGCAGTACTTC

j_gene: TRBJ2-7
v_gene: TRBV7-2
d_gene: TRBD1
abundance: NA
len: 15
CDR3aa: CASSLVGQGTHEQYF
CDR3nt: TGTGCCAGCAGCTTAGTGGGACAGGGTACCCACGAGCAGTACTTC

j_gene: TRBJ1-1
v_gene: TRBV13
d_gene: NA
abundance: once
len: 14
CDR3aa: CASSLDDSYTEAFF
CDR3nt: TGTGCCAGCAGCTTAGATGACTCTTACACTGAAGCTTTCTTT

j_gene: TRBJ1-3
v_gene: TRBV7-2
d_gene: NA
abundance: NA
len: 17
CDR3aa: CASSLFGQAAAGNTIYF
CDR3nt: TGTGCCAGCAGCTTATTCGGCCAGGCAGCTGCTGGAAACACCATATATTTT

j_gene: TRBJ2-7
v_gene: TRBV4-2
d_gene: TRBD2
abundance: NA
len: 16
CDR3aa: CASSQDLGAGGYEQYF
CDR3nt: TGTGCCAGCAGCCAAGATTTGGGAGCGGGAGGGTACGAGCAGTACTTC

j_gene: TRBJ2-1
v_gene: TRBV6-5
d_gene: NA
abundance: NA
len: 14
CDR3aa: CASSYSTAYNEQFF
CDR3nt: TGTGCCAGCAGTTACTCGACAGCTTACAATGAGCAGTTCTTC

j_gene: TRBJ2-3
v_gene: TRBV18
d_gene: TRBD2
abundance: NA
len: 16
CDR3aa: CASSPLASGNTDTQYF
CDR3nt: TGTGCCAGCTCACCACTGGCTAGCGGGAACACAGATACGCAGTATTTT

j_gene: TRBJ2-3
v_gene: TRBV6-1
d_gene: TRBD1
abundance: NA
len: 15
CDR3aa: CASSEGTGFKDTQYF
CDR3nt: TGTGCCAGCAGTGAAGGGACAGGGTTTAAAGATACGCAGTATTTT

j_gene: TRBJ2-7
v_gene: TRBV6-1
d_gene: NA
abundance: NA
len: 13
CDR3aa: CASSRLVAYEQYF
CDR3nt: TGTGCCAGCAGTCGACTAGTCGCCTACGAGCAGTACTTC

j_gene: TRBJ1-5
v_gene: TRBV30
d_gene: TRBD1
abundance: NA
len: 12
CDR3aa: CAWSGGIQPQHF
CDR3nt: TGTGCCTGGTCAGGGGGGATTCAGCCCCAGCATTTT

j_gene: TRBJ1-4
v_gene: TRBV4-2
d_gene: TRBD1
abundance: NA
len: 15
CDR3aa: CASSQVEGQGEKLFF
CDR3nt: TGTGCCAGCAGCCAAGTTGAGGGACAGGGGGAAAAACTGTTTTTT

j_gene: TRBJ2-1
v_gene: TRBV6-4
d_gene: TRBD2
abundance: NA
len: 15
CDR3aa: CASSLGTSIPSQQFF
CDR3nt: TGTGCCAGCAGCTTGGGGACTAGCATCCCGAGTCAGCAGTTCTTC

j_gene: TRBJ2-3
v_gene: TRBV11-2
d_gene: NA
abundance: NA
len: 15
CDR3aa: CASGGAGLSTDTQYF
CDR3nt: TGTGCCAGCGGGGGGGCGGGATTAAGCACAGATACGCAGTATTTT

j_gene: TRBJ2-5
v_gene: TRBV11-3
d_gene: NA
abundance: NA
len: 13
CDR3aa: CASSLTSTRTQYF
CDR3nt: TGTGCCAGCAGCTTAACTAGCACCCGGACCCAGTACTTC

j_gene: TRBJ2-5
v_gene: TRBV7-6
d_gene: TRBD2
abundance: NA
len: 14
CDR3aa: CASSQLAVQETQYF
CDR3nt: TGTGCCAGCAGCCAACTAGCGGTTCAAGAGACCCAGTACTTC

j_gene: TRBJ2-1
v_gene: TRBV19
d_gene: TRBD2
abundance: NA
len: 14
CDR3aa: CASSGSGRVNEQFF
CDR3nt: TGTGCCAGTAGTGGGAGCGGGAGGGTCAATGAGCAGTTCTTC

j_gene: TRBJ2-1
v_gene: TRBV6-7
d_gene: NA
abundance: once
len: 11
CDR3aa: CASSPRGEQFF
CDR3nt: TGTGCCAGCAGCCCTAGAGGGGAGCAGTTCTTC

j_gene: TRBJ2-1
v_gene: TRBV29-1
d_gene: TRBD2
abundance: NA
len: 14
CDR3aa: CSVGLAGSGNEQFF
CDR3nt: TGCAGCGTGGGACTAGCGGGATCGGGTAATGAGCAGTTCTTC

j_gene: TRBJ2-1
v_gene: TRBV30
d_gene: NA
abundance: NA
len: 12
CDR3aa: CAWTGGGYEQFF
CDR3nt: TGTGCCTGGACAGGGGGAGGATATGAGCAGTTCTTC

j_gene: TRBJ2-3
v_gene: TRBV19
d_gene: TRBD2
abundance: once
len: 17
CDR3aa: CASSRLAGSLGTDTQYF
CDR3nt: TGTGCCAGTAGCAGACTAGCGGGAAGTTTGGGCACAGATACGCAGTATTTT

j_gene: TRBJ1-2
v_gene: TRBV12-5
d_gene: TRBD1
abundance: NA
len: 13
CDR3aa: CASGLDRDRGYTF
CDR3nt: TGTGCTAGTGGTTTAGATCGGGACAGGGGCTACACCTTC

j_gene: TRBJ2-4
v_gene: TRBV11-2
d_gene: NA
abundance: NA
len: 14
CDR3aa: CASSLGPAGNIQYF
CDR3nt: TGTGCCAGCAGCTTAGGGCCAGCCGGGAACATTCAGTACTTC

j_gene: TRBJ2-5
v_gene: TRBV4-3
d_gene: TRBD2
abundance: NA
len: 18
CDR3aa: CASSQDGLAGGMGETQYF
CDR3nt: TGCGCCAGCAGCCAAGACGGCCTAGCGGGAGGTATGGGTGAGACCCAGTACTTC

j_gene: TRBJ1-2
v_gene: TRBV9
d_gene: NA
abundance: NA
len: 18
CDR3aa: CASSAHPFDGEPNYGYTF
CDR3nt: TGTGCCAGCAGCGCCCATCCATTTGACGGAGAGCCTAACTATGGCTACACCTTC

j_gene: TRBJ1-2
v_gene: TRBV5-1
d_gene: TRBD1
abundance: once
len: 19
CDR3aa: CASSRGTIGQGRSNYGYTF
CDR3nt: TGCGCCAGCAGCCGCGGGACCATAGGACAGGGAAGGTCTAACTATGGCTACACCTTC

j_gene: TRBJ2-5
v_gene: TRBV9
d_gene: NA
abundance: NA
len: 15
CDR3aa: CASSPATGRPETQYF
CDR3nt: TGTGCCAGCAGCCCTGCGACGGGTCGGCCGGAGACCCAGTACTTC

j_gene: TRBJ1-3
v_gene: TRBV4-3
d_gene: NA
abundance: NA
len: 15
CDR3aa: CASSIDTSFGNTIYF
CDR3nt: TGCGCCAGCAGCATAGACACGTCTTTTGGAAACACCATATATTTT

j_gene: TRBJ1-1
v_gene: TRBV6-5
d_gene: TRBD1
abundance: NA
len: 15
CDR3aa: CASSREQGARTEAFF
CDR3nt: TGTGCCAGCAGCCGCGAACAGGGGGCCCGGACTGAAGCTTTCTTT

j_gene: TRBJ2-7
v_gene: TRBV10-3
d_gene: TRBD2
abundance: NA
len: 13
CDR3aa: CAISVAGVSEQYF
CDR3nt: TGTGCCATCAGTGTAGCGGGAGTCAGCGAGCAGTACTTC

j_gene: TRBJ2-5
v_gene: TRBV5-1
d_gene: TRBD2
abundance: once
len: 15
CDR3aa: CASSLFGGGQETQYF
CDR3nt: TGCGCCAGCAGCTTGTTTGGGGGGGGTCAAGAGACCCAGTACTTC

j_gene: TRBJ2-1
v_gene: TRBV15
d_gene: NA
abundance: NA
len: 13
CDR3aa: CATSGWERNEQFF
CDR3nt: TGTGCCACCAGCGGCTGGGAGAGGAATGAGCAGTTCTTC

j_gene: TRBJ1-2
v_gene: TRBV28
d_gene: NA
abundance: NA
len: 12
CDR3aa: CASSLEEYGYTF
CDR3nt: TGTGCCAGCAGTTTGGAGGAATATGGCTACACCTTC

j_gene: TRBJ2-3
v_gene: TRBV19
d_gene: TRBD2
abundance: NA
len: 13
CDR3aa: CASRAGGLDTQYF
CDR3nt: TGTGCCAGTAGAGCGGGAGGTTTAGATACGCAGTATTTT

j_gene: TRBJ2-7
v_gene: TRBV7-9
d_gene: NA
abundance: NA
len: 12
CDR3aa: CASSLEQGQQYF
CDR3nt: TGTGCCAGCAGCTTAGAACAGGGTCAGCAGTACTTC

j_gene: TRBJ1-2
v_gene: TRBV28
d_gene: NA
abundance: once
len: 14
CDR3aa: CASSSTGNNYGYTF
CDR3nt: TGTGCCAGCAGTTCAACAGGGAATAACTATGGCTACACCTTC

j_gene: TRBJ2-1
v_gene: TRBV19
d_gene: TRBD2
abundance: NA
len: 15
CDR3aa: CASSHGTSGYNEQFF
CDR3nt: TGTGCCAGTAGTCACGGGACTAGCGGTTACAATGAGCAGTTCTTC

j_gene: TRBJ2-7
v_gene: TRBV5-4
d_gene: TRBD2
abundance: NA
len: 16
CDR3aa: CASSLASGTRSYEQYF
CDR3nt: TGTGCCAGCAGCTTGGCTAGCGGGACAAGGTCCTACGAGCAGTACTTC